A single sample gave rise to the 23 T cell receptor beta chains below, sequenced in a study of regulatory T cells in long-lasting Graves disease. To make TCR beta libraries, researchers used iRepertoire HTBI primers and Arm-PCR of CDR3 regions. Each CDR3 protein is one row after TCRdb ran MiXCR on the multiplex PCR reads. Of fewer than 450,000 distinct CDR3 sequences in the sample, about 20% are singletons; the top ten hold approximately 25%. Sample time point: persistent/refractory GD, antithyroid drugs over 5 years with positive TRAb. RNA from PBMCs was the source of the TCR library. Source: peripheral blood mononuclear cells (PBMCs), taken when the disease was refractory, from a patient treated with antithyroid drugs. These receptors all stem from a female donor with Graves disease.

This clonotype was counted many times. V usage is TRBV2 and J usage is TRBJ2-7, with a tentative D call TRBD2 (5 bases). The CDR3 covers 12 residues. Between the trimmed V and J ends, which lost 4 bases and 4 bases, there was a span of 8 bases. Germline V gives CDR1 SNHLY, CDR2 FYNNEI. The CDR3 DNA follows: TGTGCCAGCAGTGGGTCGGGGTACGAGCAGTACTTC. Translation: CASSGSGYEQYF.

V is TRBV28 and J is TRBJ2-2, with no clear D. The CDR3 extends over 15 amino acids. The V gene's germline CDR1 is MDHEN and CDR2 SYDVKM. The V and J ends lost 6 bases and 5 bases respectively, with 16 bases between them. CDR3 loop: CASSPLGLLTGELFF. The CDR3 DNA follows: TGTGCCAGCAGCCCATTAGGGCTTCTTACCGGGGAGCTGTTTTTT. The variable domain in full, completed from reference TRBV28 and TRBJ2-2, reads DVKVTQSSRYLVKRTGEKVFLECVQDMDHENMFWYRQDPGLGLRLIYFSYDVKMKEKGDIPEGYSVSREKKERFSLILESASTNQTSMYLCASSPLGLLTGELFFGEGSRLTVL.

This rearrangement joins TRBV11-2 to TRBJ2-4; D perhaps matches TRBD1 (6 bases). Trimming took 1 base from V and 2 from J, leaving 15 bases between them. Germline-derived CDR1 and CDR2 are SGHAT and FQNNGV. This CDR3 spans 17 amino acids. The CDR3 nucleotides read TGTGCCAGCAGCTTAGCATGGCAGGGGCGGACCAAAAACATTCAGTACTTC. Translating it yields CASSLAWQGRTKNIQYF.

Many counts were recorded for this clonotype. V is TRBV6-1 and J is TRBJ2-7; 7 nucleotides match TRBD1. Germline CDR1 reads MNHNS; CDR2 reads SASEGT. V shed 7 bases, J shed 3 bases, and the junction held 15 bases outside the gene matches. The CDR3 is made up of 16 amino acids. The CDR3 loop reads CASTATPGTASYEQYF. The CDR3 DNA is TGTGCCAGCACCGCTACCCCCGGGACAGCAAGCTACGAGCAGTACTTC.

The V gene is TRBV11-2, the J gene TRBJ1-4; D is unresolved. Germline V gene data show CDR1 as SGHAT and CDR2 as FQNNGV. The CDR3 is made up of 13 amino acids. V was clipped by 1 base and J by 6 bases, with 6 bases between them. CDR3 in amino acids: CASSLAWDEKLFF. The DNA of the CDR3 is TGTGCCAGCAGCTTAGCATGGGATGAAAAACTGTTTTTT.

This clonotype was seen many times. The J gene is TRBJ2-7, the V gene TRBV27; D might be TRBD2 (5 bases). Trimming left V 3 bases short and J 3 bases short, with 12 bases between. There are 14 residues in the CDR3. CDR1 is MNHEY, CDR2 SMNVEV, per germline (reference sequence). CDR3 DNA: TGTGCCAGCAGTTTTCTCTCAGGACTCTACGAGCAGTACTTC. This gives the protein CASSFLSGLYEQYF.

Notes on this clonotype: Germline and junction disagree at one end, which may indicate a read error. The chain couples TRBV20-1 to TRBJ1-2; D possibly corresponds to TRBD1 (6 bases). Germline CDR1 is DFQATT and CDR2 is SNEGSKA (reference sequence). This CDR3 spans 13 amino acids. DNA for the CDR3: TGCGGTGCACGGCCCGGGGGCAGCTATGGCTACACCTTC. Translated: CGARPGGSYGYTF.

This chain connects TRBV7-9 to TRBJ1-1; possibly TRBD1 for D (6 bases). The length of the CDR3 is 16 residues. Per germline, CDR1 SEHNR and CDR2 FQNEAQ (reference sequence). Trimming stripped 2 bases from V and 5 bases from J, with 18 bases between. The CDR3 is CASSLPGTILGTEAFF. The CDR3 DNA reads TGTGCCAGCAGCTTACCAGGGACAATCCTCGGGACTGAAGCTTTCTTT.

V and J are TRBV20-1 and TRBJ1-1; D may be TRBD1 (6 bases). From germline, CDR1 is DFQATT and CDR2 SNEGSKA (reference sequence). The CDR3 runs 15 residues. V dropped 1 base and J dropped 3 bases, with 15 bases sitting between them. CDR3 DNA: TGCAGTGCTAGAGTGGGGGGGCGCGGGGACACTGAAGCTTTCTTT. Protein sequence: CSARVGGRGDTEAFF.

The chain combines TRBV5-1 with TRBJ1-1; possibly TRBD1 for D (6 bases). The ends were cut back, 2 bases at V and 3 bases at J, with 8 bases in the middle. This CDR3 comprises 13 residues. CDR1 and CDR2 from the germline V gene are SGHRS and YFSETQ. CDR3 amino acids: CASSFSGDTEAFF. The CDR3 nucleotides are TGCGCCAGCAGCTTCTCAGGGGACACTGAAGCTTTCTTT.

This clonotype was detected only a few times. The chain recombines TRBV13 with TRBJ1-1, with D uncertain. Germline V gene sequence: CDR1 PRHDT, CDR2 FYEKMQ (reference sequence). V was clipped by 0 bases and J by 1 base, with 9 bases between them. This CDR3 has 15 residues. In DNA, the CDR3 is TGTGCCAGCAGCTTAGGTCCCGGGAGGAACACTGAAGCTTTCTTT. Encoded protein: CASSLGPGRNTEAFF.

This clonotype has ten or more counts. V and J are TRBV27 and TRBJ2-7; 8 nucleotides match TRBD1. Germline loops: CDR1 MNHEY, CDR2 SMNVEV (reference sequence). The CDR3 has 15 residues. The ends lost 6 bases at V and 0 bases at J; junction bases unmatched: 7. In nucleotides, the CDR3 is TGTGCCAGCAGCCGGACAGGGTCTTACTCCTACGAGCAGTACTTC. This gives the protein CASSRTGSYSYEQYF.

As for this clonotype: Just one base apart from a much larger clone, this may be a read error. This rearrangement joins TRBV11-1 to TRBJ1-1; tentatively, D is TRBD1 (5 bases). Between the trimmed V and J ends, which lost 5 bases and 4 bases, there was a span of 14 bases. Germline values: CDR1 SGHAT, CDR2 FQDESV (reference sequence). The CDR3 totals 14 residues. CDR3 residues: CASSRGAGGTEAFF. The CDR3 DNA reads as TGTGCCAGCAGCCGAGGTGCGGGGGGCACTGAAGCTTTCTTT.

This clonotype was detected many times. J is TRBJ1-4 and V is TRBV7-2; D might be TRBD1 (6 bases). V was trimmed by 5 bases and J by 5 bases, leaving 24 bases between them. Germline V gene lookup returns CDR1 SGHTA and CDR2 FQGNSA. CDR3 size: 18 residues. The CDR3 coding sequence is TGTGCCAGCAGCCCCCAGATGGTGACAGGACATTCGAATGAAAAACTGTTTTTT. It yields the protein CASSPQMVTGHSNEKLFF. Full variable domain (missing parts from reference TRBV7-2 and TRBJ1-4): GAGVSQSPSNKVTEKGKDVELRCDPISGHTALYWYRQSLGQGLEFLIYFQGNSAPDKSGLPSDRFSAERTGGSVSTLTIQRTQQEDSAVYLCASSPQMVTGHSNEKLFFGSGTQLSVL.

The table lists this clonotype with a count of one. The CDR3 nucleotides are TGCGCCAGCAGCTTGACTAGCGGGAGAACCGCCGGGGAGCTGTTTTTT. It yields the protein CASSLTSGRTAGELFF. The chain carries TRBV5-1 and TRBJ2-2, with 11 bases identical to TRBD2. CDR3 length: 16 residues. Germline trimming cut 1 base from V and 6 bases from J; bases unmatched to any gene: 5. Germline V gene lookup returns CDR1 SGHRS and CDR2 YFSETQ.

The chain is built from TRBV27 and TRBJ2-7; D ambiguous. This CDR3 contains 14 residues. Germline V gene lookup returns CDR1 MNHEY and CDR2 SMNVEV (reference sequence). Between the trimmed V and J ends, which lost 10 bases and 3 bases, there was a span of 19 bases. CDR3 sequence (DNA): TGTGCCACCGCCAGTCCCAGGAAGGTCTACGAGCAGTACTTC. Translation gives CATASPRKVYEQYF.

This clonotype was seen ten or more times. This chain joins TRBV20-1 and TRBJ2-5; D is ambiguous. V was clipped by 3 bases and J by 2 bases, with 7 bases between them. Per the germline V gene, CDR1 is DFQATT and CDR2 is SNEGSKA (reference sequence). The CDR3 runs to 12 residues. This CDR3 is CSARPRQETQYF. CDR3 nucleotides: TGCAGTGCTAGGCCACGTCAAGAGACCCAGTACTTC.

V usage is TRBV15 and J usage is TRBJ2-7, with D possibly matching TRBD2 (6 bases). This CDR3 is built from 13 residues. The germline gives CDR1 LNHNV, CDR2 YYDKDF (reference sequence). Trimming left V 0 bases short and J 6 bases short, with 9 bases between. The CDR3 nucleotides read TGTGCCACCAGCAGAGAGTTGGGAGGCGAGCAGTACTTC. The encoded protein is CATSRELGGEQYF.

This clonotype occurred a few times. The V and J genes are TRBV2 and TRBJ1-3; no clear D gene. Deletions cut 2 bases from V and 2 bases from J, with 10 bases between. Germline V gives CDR1 SNHLY, CDR2 FYNNEI. The CDR3 extends over 15 amino acids. The CDR3 sequence: CASSEMLATGNTIYF. CDR3 coding DNA: TGTGCCAGCAGTGAAATGTTAGCTACTGGAAACACCATATATTTT.

This clonotype was seen many times. The chain is built from TRBV28 and TRBJ1-5; D unresolved. The CDR3 is made up of 12 amino acids. Between the trimmed V and J ends, which lost 5 bases and 4 bases, there was a span of 6 bases. Per germline, CDR1 MDHEN and CDR2 SYDVKM. The CDR3 DNA reads TGTGCCAGCAGTACTCTTAATCAGCCCCAGCATTTT. Amino acids: CASSTLNQPQHF.

There are a few counts of this clonotype. This chain joins TRBV6-1 and TRBJ1-1; 7 bases match TRBD1. After removal of 6 bases from V and 3 bases from J, the junction contained 7 bases not matched to a gene. The CDR3 totals 14 residues. Germline V gene data show CDR1 as MNHNS and CDR2 as SASEGT. The DNA of the CDR3 is TGTGCCAGCAGGGGAGGGGGCGGTTACACTGAAGCTTTCTTT. It codes for CASRGGGGYTEAFF.

This clonotype was found a few times. The chain employs TRBV7-9 and TRBJ1-5; D is unclear. V lost 4 bases, J lost 7 bases, and 11 bases lay in between. CDR3 length equals 13 residues. Germline assignment: CDR1 SEHNR and CDR2 FQNEAQ (reference sequence). CDR3 bases: TGTGCCAGCAGCTACGGGGAGAGGCAGCCCCAGCATTTT. It specifies CASSYGERQPQHF.

Regarding this clonotype: A much larger clonotype is one base distant, so this may be a read error. The gene calls are TRBV12-3 or TRBV12-4 and TRBJ2-7; TRBD1 or TRBD2 may be the D gene (5 bases each). The CDR3 extends over 14 amino acids. The DNA of the CDR3 is TGTGCCAGCAGTTTAGCGGGACGGAGAGCGGAGCAGTGCTTC. Residues: CASSLAGRRAEQCF.